Below, 8 T cell receptor beta chains from the same sample are listed, as sequenced in a study of T-cell reconstitution after alpha-beta-depleted transplantation in children (dated by TCRdb to 2016 to 2017). The method behind the library was PCR. The data were produced on an Illumina HiSeq 2500. TCR libraries were prepared with molecular barcoding, using unique molecular identifiers to normalize TCRbeta repertoire quantification. TCRdb reanalyzed the raw reads on its own, using fastp at Q25 for trimming and MiXCR for clone calling, and kept in-frame beta chains. Rows merge per CDR3 protein into single entries with the most common DNA and genes. Here the sample has about 420,000 distinct CDR3 sequences; 11% occur a single time. Approximately 5% of the sample is in the top ten clones. Sequenced here: PBMCs from the stem cell graft donor, sampled from the stem cell graft. The receptor set was obtained from a human donor who donated a stem cell graft to a child with acute myeloid leukemia.

V usage is TRBV4-2 and J usage is TRBJ2-7; the match to TRBD1 covers 9 bases. The germline CDR1 and CDR2 sequences are LGHNA and YNFKEQ. Germline trimming cut 0 bases from V and 9 bases from J; bases unmatched to any gene: 12. The CDR3 has 16 residues. CDR3 in amino acids: CASSQDDGTGILGQYF. CDR3 bases: TGTGCCAGCAGCCAAGATGATGGGACAGGGATACTTGGGCAGTACTTC.

This sequence joins TRBV30 and TRBJ2-7; 8 bases fit TRBD1. This CDR3 has 12 amino acids. Germline CDR1 GTSNPN, CDR2 SVGIG (reference sequence). V lost 8 bases and J lost 5; bases outside the gene matches: 8. The CDR3 is CALRDRGHEQYF. Here the CDR3 DNA reads TGTGCCCTCAGAGACAGGGGCCACGAGCAGTACTTC.

The chain links TRBV3-1 to TRBJ2-5; 8 nucleotides line up with TRBD2. V trimming: 10 bases; J trimming: 1 base; junction bases outside the gene matches: 11. Germline V CDR1 and CDR2: LGHDT, YNNKEL (reference sequence). The CDR3 is 15 amino acids. The CDR3 bases are TGTGCCATTTCGGAGGCGGGGGGCTTCCAAGAGACCCAGTACTTC. This encodes CAISEAGGFQETQYF.

The V and J genes are TRBV6-1 and TRBJ2-7, with a tentative D call TRBD1 (6 bases). The germline V gene has CDR1 MNHNS and CDR2 SASEGT. The CDR3 is 14 residues long. Trimming took 4 bases from V and 3 from J, leaving 13 bases between them. DNA of the CDR3: TGTGCCAGCAGTGGCGGACAGTTCTACTACGAGCAGTACGTC. It codes for CASSGGQFYYEQYV.

This clonotype occurred a few times. This chain connects TRBV5-1 to TRBJ2-3; D perhaps matches TRBD1 (5 bases). The germline V gene has CDR1 SGHRS and CDR2 YFSETQ. V lost 4 bases, J lost 1 base, and 13 bases lay in between. This CDR3 contains 15 residues. In nucleotides, the CDR3 is TGCGCCAGCAGCCTAGGGGTGTTCCGCACAGATACGCAGTATTTT. This codes for CASSLGVFRTDTQYF.

The sample holds a few counts of this clonotype. The chain carries TRBV15 and TRBJ2-1; tentative D call: TRBD1 (6 bases). The CDR3 totals 15 residues. V was cut by 9 bases and J by 0 bases, with 15 bases left in between. The germline V gene has CDR1 LNHNV and CDR2 YYDKDF (reference sequence). The CDR3 spells CATMPGTSSYNEQFF. CDR3 DNA: TGTGCCACGATGCCCGGGACAAGCTCCTACAATGAGCAGTTCTTC.

The chain carries TRBV29-1 and TRBJ2-5, with D possibly matching TRBD1 (6 bases). The germline V gene encodes CDR1 SQVTM and CDR2 ANQGSEA. The V and J ends lost 3 bases and 1 base respectively, with 15 bases between them. The CDR3 sequence is 15 residues long. CDR3 sequence reads: CSVDGLTGPQETQYF. CDR3 sequence (DNA): TGCAGCGTTGATGGATTGACAGGCCCCCAAGAGACCCAGTACTTC.

The table lists this clonotype with a count of one. This chain connects TRBV7-8 to TRBJ2-4; 7 bases are a match to TRBD1. V lost 2 bases, J lost 12 bases, and 13 bases stayed unmatched. This CDR3 has 15 amino acids. Germline V lookup: CDR1 SGHVS, CDR2 FQNEAQ. CDR3 in amino acids: CASSLWHPQGDSQYF. For the CDR3, the DNA is TGTGCCAGCAGCTTATGGCACCCTCAGGGGGACAGTCAGTACTTC.